This is a list of T cell receptor beta chains from one sample in a study of CD8+CD57+ T cells in acquired aplastic anemia. TCRdb fed the reads into MiXCR, producing one record per CDR3 protein. The sample includes around 120,000 distinct CDR3 sequences, approximately 41% of them seen just once. The sequencing sample was made of sorted CD4+, CD8+, or CD8+CD57+ T cells (not recorded which) from PBMCs. All receptors come from a human donor with aplastic anemia. The CDR3 runs from the conserved cysteine through the conserved F or W. The D gene is left open where the match is weak. Expanded clones get a size class; other rows say once, few or many, or leave the size out.

cdr3_aa	cdr3_nt	d_call	clone_size	cdr3_length	v_call	j_call
CASSLIVINTGELFF	TGTGCCAGCAGCTTAATAGTCATCAACACCGGGGAGCTGTTTTTT	.	many	15	TRBV7-9	TRBJ2-2
CASSPRVNYGYTF	TGTGCCAGCAGTCCCCGGGTGAACTATGGCTACACCTTC	.	once	13	TRBV28	TRBJ1-2
CASNGGESYEQYF	TGTGCCAGCAATGGGGGCGAGTCCTACGAGCAGTACTTC	.	.	13	TRBV9	TRBJ2-7
CASSESTGIYEQYF	TGCGCCAGCAGTGAGTCGACAGGGATCTACGAGCAGTACTTC	TRBD1	few	14	TRBV10-2	TRBJ2-7
CASSQEWVSGNTIYF	TGTGCCAGCAGCCAAGAGTGGGTTAGCGGAAACACCATATATTTT	.	once	15	TRBV4-2	TRBJ1-3
CASSHREPLSTEAFF	TGTGCCAGCAGCCACAGGGAGCCCTTAAGCACTGAAGCTTTCTTT	.	.	15	TRBV3-1	TRBJ1-1
CASTLRGTYNEQLF	TGTGCCAGCACCCTAAGGGGGACATACAATGAGCAGCTCTTC	.	.	14	TRBV6-1	TRBJ2-1
CATQGTRRPQHF	TGTGCCACCCAGGGGACCCGGCGGCCCCAGCATTTT	.	.	12	TRBV2	TRBJ1-5
CATSRDRNEKLFF	TGTGCCACCAGCAGAGACAGAAATGAAAAACTGTTTTTT	.	.	13	TRBV15	TRBJ1-4
CASSIVGWGYGYTF	TGTGCCAGTAGTATTGTAGGATGGGGGTATGGCTACACCTTC	.	many	14	TRBV19	TRBJ1-2
CASSTPGTGNQPQHF	TGTGCCAGCAGTACTCCCGGGACCGGCAATCAGCCCCAGCATTTT	.	few	15	TRBV28	TRBJ1-5
CASSEARGGRYNEQFF	TGTGCCAGCAGTGAAGCAAGAGGGGGCCGCTACAATGAGCAGTTCTTC	TRBD1	few	16	TRBV6-1	TRBJ2-1
CASSPDRGYEQYF	TGTGCCAGCAGCCCAGACAGGGGCTACGAGCAGTACTTC	TRBD1	.	13	TRBV7-8	TRBJ2-7
CATSRDRDRGIYEQYF	TGTGCCACCAGCAGAGATAGGGACAGGGGAATTTACGAGCAGTACTTC	TRBD1	.	16	TRBV15	TRBJ2-7
CATSLSGGNTEAFF	TGTGCCACCAGCCTATCCGGGGGGAACACTGAAGCTTTCTTT	.	many	14	TRBV15	TRBJ1-1
CASSKISGGARYEQYF	TGTGCCAGCAGCAAAATTAGCGGGGGGGCAAGGTACGAGCAGTACTTC	TRBD2	.	16	TRBV5-6	TRBJ2-7
CSTVQGLETQCF	TGCAGTACTGTACAGGGTTTGGAGACCCAGTGCTTC	.	.	12	TRBV20-1	TRBJ2-5
CASRRTGENEQYF	TGTGCCAGCAGGAGGACAGGGGAAAACGAGCAGTACTTC	TRBD1	many	13	TRBV6-2/TRBV6-3	TRBJ2-7
CAITDTTSGGYTF	TGTGCCATCACCGATACCACTAGCGGGGGCTACACCTTC	.	once	13	TRBV10-3	TRBJ1-2
CASSEGMNTGELFF	TGCGCCAGCAGTGAAGGGATGAACACCGGGGAGCTGTTTTTT	.	many	14	TRBV5-1	TRBJ2-2
CASGLVRAGGTEAFF	TGTGCTAGTGGTTTGGTAAGGGCAGGGGGCACTGAAGCTTTCTTT	TRBD1	many	15	TRBV12-5	TRBJ1-1
CASRKGGGETQYF	TGTGCCAGCAGGAAAGGGGGAGGGGAGACCCAGTACTTC	.	many	13	TRBV7-9	TRBJ2-5
CSARGTGNTGELFF	TGCAGTGCTAGAGGGACAGGAAACACCGGGGAGCTGTTTTTT	TRBD1	many	14	TRBV20-1	TRBJ2-2
CSATAGSTYNPPLHF	TGCAGTGCTACGGCAGGGAGCACCTATAATCCACCCCTCCACTTT	.	.	15	TRBV20-1	TRBJ1-6
CASSRMAGGDNEQFF	TGTGCCAGCAGCCGGATGGCGGGGGGGGACAATGAGCAGTTCTTC	TRBD2	many	15	TRBV4-2	TRBJ2-1
CASSLVKETQYF	TGTGCCAGCAGCTTGGTAAAAGAGACCCAGTACTTC	.	many	12	TRBV7-2	TRBJ2-5
CAIRGDRVVQPQHF	TGTGCCATCAGGGGGGACAGGGTGGTTCAGCCCCAGCATTTT	TRBD1	.	14	TRBV10-3	TRBJ1-5
CATSRITEGIQETQYF	TGTGCCACCAGCAGAATAACAGAGGGGATCCAAGAGACCCAGTACTTC	.	few	16	TRBV15	TRBJ2-5
CASSIDLSNQPQHF	TGTGCCAGTAGTATAGATCTTAGCAATCAGCCCCAGCATTTT	.	.	14	TRBV19	TRBJ1-5
CSARPDRAHEQYF	TGCAGTGCTAGACCCGACAGGGCCCACGAGCAGTACTTC	TRBD1	.	13	TRBV20-1	TRBJ2-7
CASSIGGLLYNEQFF	TGTGCCAGTAGTATAGGTGGGTTACTCTACAATGAGCAGTTCTTC	.	many	15	TRBV19	TRBJ2-1
CASSEDEQFF	TGTGCCAGCAGTGAGGATGAGCAGTTCTTC	.	few	10	TRBV6-1	TRBJ2-1
CASSPQNTGELFF	TGTGCCAGCAGCCCCCAAAACACCGGGGAGCTGTTTTTT	.	many	13	TRBV7-3	TRBJ2-2
CASSLETGSAYNSPLHF	TGTGCCAGCAGCTTAGAAACAGGGAGCGCCTATAATTCACCCCTCCACTTT	.	many	17	TRBV7-8	TRBJ1-6
CASSDTGGTTEAFF	TGCGCCAGCAGCGACACAGGGGGGACCACTGAAGCTTTCTTT	TRBD1	few	14	TRBV5-1	TRBJ1-1
CASSPRDSGKRLGANVLTF	TGTGCCAGTAGTCCCCGGGACTCGGGGAAAAGGCTTGGGGCCAACGTCCTGACTTTC	.	.	19	TRBV19	TRBJ2-6
CASSQRLGGETQYF	TGTGCCAGCAGCCAAAGACTAGGGGGAGAGACCCAGTACTTC	.	once	14	TRBV25-1	TRBJ2-5
CASPSRGDTDTQYF	TGTGCTTCACCATCGAGGGGAGACACAGATACGCAGTATTTT	.	.	14	TRBV24-1	TRBJ2-3
CSAPSGEANYGYTF	TGCAGTGCCCCGTCGGGAGAAGCTAACTATGGCTACACCTTC	.	.	14	TRBV20-1	TRBJ1-2
CSVGGQAENTEAFF	TGCAGCGTAGGGGGACAGGCGGAGAACACTGAAGCTTTCTTT	TRBD1	few	14	TRBV29-1	TRBJ1-1
CASSPGTGGNNGYTF	TGTGCCAGCAGCCCCGGGACAGGGGGCAATAATGGCTACACCTTC	TRBD1	.	15	TRBV7-9	TRBJ1-2
CASGERYTQYF	TGTGCCAGCGGGGAGCGGTATACGCAGTATTTT	.	.	11	TRBV7-2	TRBJ2-3
CASSLFRNTEAFF	TGTGCCAGCAGCTTATTCAGGAACACTGAAGCTTTCTTT	.	many	13	TRBV11-1	TRBJ1-1
CASSVGDGGDEKLFF	TGTGCCAGCAGCGTAGGGGACGGGGGAGACGAAAAACTGTTTTTT	.	.	15	TRBV9	TRBJ1-4
CASSELSEGGQFF	TGCGCCAGCAGTGAGTTGTCGGAGGGGGGGCAGTTCTTC	.	.	13	TRBV10-1	TRBJ2-1
CASSTGLNTEAFF	TGTGCCAGCAGTACGGGTTTGAACACTGAAGCTTTCTTT	.	many	13	TRBV2	TRBJ1-1